This is a list of T cell receptor beta chains from one sample in a study of read filtering for tumor transcriptome and immune sequencing. Using its own MiXCR run on the reads, TCRdb lists one record per CDR3 protein. The sample yields about 90,000 distinct CDR3 sequences, around an eighth seen once. Sequenced sample: a population of CD138-negative cells sorted from bone marrow. The receptors stem from a donor at least 40 years old with multiple myeloma. Both conserved end residues are part of each CDR3. The size field is filled for only some rows; it gives once, few, many or a size class.

size | J | V | CDR3
many | TRBJ1-5 | TRBV2 | CASKVEGGNQPQHF
many | TRBJ1-1 | TRBV29-1 | CSARDGAEAFF
many | TRBJ2-5 | TRBV29-1 | CSAVTVLQETQYF
many | TRBJ2-2 | TRBV5-8 | CASSLGQGFTGELFF
once | TRBJ2-2 | TRBV6-5 | CASKEGGRNTGELSF
many | TRBJ2-3 | TRBV29-1 | CSLRTSGTTDTQYF
many | TRBJ2-6 | TRBV20-1 | CSAPTGANVLTF
- | TRBJ2-3 | TRBV2 | CAGTRTGINTDTQYF
many | TRBJ2-1 | TRBV20-1 | CSAGSPPGTSGKNEQFF
few | TRBJ2-7 | TRBV11-2 | CASSLDRGTYEQYF
many | TRBJ2-1 | TRBV11-2 | CASSRLHSGSTGEQFF
- | TRBJ1-4 | TRBV12-3/TRBV12-4 | CASSLRAGTNEKLFF
- | TRBJ2-1 | TRBV20-1 | CSALTLYNEQFF
few | TRBJ2-7 | TRBV20-1 | CSAPSTSGHSYEQYF
many | TRBJ1-1 | TRBV4-1 | CASSQEPGALTAEAFF
many | TRBJ2-5 | TRBV18 | CASSPAAGGETQYF
- | TRBJ2-2 | TRBV6-5 | CASSYSRGVTGELFF
many | TRBJ2-1 | TRBV11-2 | CASSLISAANEQFF
many | TRBJ1-1 | TRBV7-8 | CASSLGGTANTEAFF
few | TRBJ1-1 | TRBV30 | CAWRLRPNTEAFF
- | TRBJ2-1 | TRBV12-3/TRBV12-4 | CASKGDRASIRFF
many | TRBJ2-1 | TRBV29-1 | CSGRPSGRYNEQFF
many | TRBJ1-1 | TRBV12-3/TRBV12-4 | CASSDTGVGIPAFF
many | TRBJ1-4 | TRBV5-1 | CASSSRGPWEKLFF
many | TRBJ1-1 | TRBV7-9 | CASSSGGSDEAFF
few | TRBJ2-1 | TRBV20-1 | CSARDSSASSYNEQFF
many | TRBJ2-3 | TRBV6-1 | CATKRADTQYF
many | TRBJ1-1 | TRBV5-5 | CASSSPVNTEAFF
- | TRBJ2-3 | TRBV19 | CASSNLAGITDTQYF
- | TRBJ2-2 | TRBV25-1 | CASSVAAGNGELSF
many | TRBJ2-7 | TRBV5-1 | CASSTGGDYEQYF
- | TRBJ2-1 | TRBV4-1 | CASSQEDHPTFLATYAYNEQFF
- | TRBJ2-3 | TRBV28 | CTSSTPRTDTQYF
many | TRBJ1-1 | TRBV13 | CASSPRWGTEAFF
few | TRBJ1-5 | TRBV12-3/TRBV12-4 | CASSLAAGKVPQPQHF
few | TRBJ2-1 | TRBV29-1 | CSVEGTSGQVSPYNEQFF
many | TRBJ2-6 | TRBV7-9 | CASTVSGANVLTF
medium-sized | TRBJ2-1 | TRBV29-1 | CSINGQGSYNEQFF
few | TRBJ2-4 | TRBV20-1 | CSAEILGRGRGGDIQYF
- | TRBJ2-1 | TRBV5-1 | CASSSDTGQVDEQFF
many | TRBJ2-5 | TRBV20-1 | CSARPPGAGVQETQYF
many | TRBJ2-3 | TRBV10-3 | CAISESSTDTQYF
many | TRBJ2-3 | TRBV3-1 | CASSSPPSTDTQYF
many | TRBJ1-5 | TRBV6-6 | CASSYLNQPQHF
- | TRBJ2-1 | TRBV12-3/TRBV12-4 | CASRGTSGGHTYNEQFF
many | TRBJ2-2 | TRBV7-8 | CASSLIGVAGVPGELFF
few | TRBJ2-3 | TRBV4-1 | CASSQDGYPTSTDAQYF
many | TRBJ2-1 | TRBV20-1 | CSARPGLAGGEQFF
many | TRBJ1-2 | TRBV30 | CAWSAPDRANYGYTF
many | TRBJ2-1 | TRBV6-2/TRBV6-3 | CASSYGPYNEQFF
many | TRBJ2-6 | TRBV6-2/TRBV6-3 | CASTGKGLGSGANVLTF
many | TRBJ2-2 | TRBV19 | CASSIHSTGELFF
many | TRBJ2-3 | TRBV10-3 | CAISELTDTQYF
many | TRBJ2-1 | TRBV5-1 | CASSRDYNEQFF
few | TRBJ2-1 | TRBV29-1 | CSVEKGGDEQFF
many | TRBJ1-1 | TRBV20-1 | CSAKRGGNTEAFF
medium-sized | TRBJ2-3 | TRBV30 | CAWRGTNRGSPHTQYF
many | TRBJ2-7 | TRBV20-1 | CSAYGTSGTYEQYF
many | TRBJ2-5 | TRBV6-5 | CASSYHRSETQYF
many | TRBJ1-2 | TRBV7-8 | CASRLSLAVGGSDGYTF